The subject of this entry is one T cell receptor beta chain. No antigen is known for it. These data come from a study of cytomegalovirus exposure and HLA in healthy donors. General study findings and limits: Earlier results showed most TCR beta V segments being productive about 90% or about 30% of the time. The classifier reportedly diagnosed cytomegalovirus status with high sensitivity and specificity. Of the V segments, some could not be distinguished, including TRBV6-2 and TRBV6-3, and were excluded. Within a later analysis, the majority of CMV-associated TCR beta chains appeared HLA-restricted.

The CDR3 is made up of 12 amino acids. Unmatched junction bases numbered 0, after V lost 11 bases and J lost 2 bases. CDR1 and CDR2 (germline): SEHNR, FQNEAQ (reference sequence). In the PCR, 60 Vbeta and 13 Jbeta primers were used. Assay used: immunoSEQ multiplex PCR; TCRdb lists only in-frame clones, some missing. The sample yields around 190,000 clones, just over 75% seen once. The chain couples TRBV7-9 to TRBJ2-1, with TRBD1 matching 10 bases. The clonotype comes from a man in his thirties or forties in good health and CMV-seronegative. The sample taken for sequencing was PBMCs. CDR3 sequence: CADRGPYNEQFF. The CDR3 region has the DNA TGTGCCGACAGGGGGCCCTACAATGAGCAGTTCTTC. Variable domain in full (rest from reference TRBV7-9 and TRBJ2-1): DTGVSQNPRHKITKRGQNVTFRCDPISEHNRLYWYRQTLGQGPEFLTYFQNEAQLEKSRLLSDRFSAERPKGSFSTLEIQRTEQGDSAMYLCADRGPYNEQFFGPGTRLTVL.